The 29 T cell receptor beta chains listed next were all sequenced from one sample in a study of CD8+ T cells in alopecia areata. TCR sequencing used cDNA made by reverse transcription of extracted RNA. Clones were sequenced by immunoSEQ multiplex PCR, and TCRdb holds only the in-frame ones, with some missing. The sample yields some 180,000 clones, 63% seen once. The material sequenced was CD4+ T cells sorted from blood, taken at week 0. Receptors were obtained from a human donor with alopecia areata.

V usage is TRBV5-4 and J usage is TRBJ2-1; TRBD2 aligns across 9 bases. V shed 1 base and J 5 bases; nucleotides not matched to a gene: 4. CDR1 SGHNT and CDR2 YYREEE come from the germline V gene (reference sequence). This CDR3 is built from 15 residues. The CDR3 protein is CASSLPSGKNNEQFF. For the CDR3, the DNA is TGTGCCAGCAGCTTGCCTAGCGGGAAGAACAATGAGCAGTTCTTC. Together with reference TRBV5-4 and TRBJ2-1, the CDR3 gives the full variable domain: ETGVTQSPTHLIKTRGQQVTLRCSSQSGHNTVSWYQQALGQGPQFIFQYYREEENGRGNFPPRFSGLQFPNYSSELNVNALELDDSALYLCASSLPSGKNNEQFFGPGTRLTVL.

The chain employs TRBV19 and TRBJ1-5; the D is unclear. V was pared by 6 bases and J by 0 bases, with 9 bases between. Per germline, CDR1 LNHDA and CDR2 SQIVND (reference sequence). CDR3 length: 14 residues. The DNA for the CDR3 is TGTGCCAGTAGCCAGGCAGCTAGCAATCAGCCCCAGCATTTT. Translating it yields CASSQAASNQPQHF.

The chain employs TRBV30 and TRBJ1-4; D perhaps matches TRBD1 (6 bases). Trimming shortened V by 2 bases and J by 3 bases, and 13 bases separated the two germline ends. Germline CDR1 and CDR2: GTSNPN and SVGIG (reference sequence). The CDR3 covers 15 residues. CDR3 in amino acids: CAWSPKRQANEKLFF. The CDR3 DNA follows: TGTGCCTGGAGTCCAAAAAGACAGGCTAATGAAAAACTGTTTTTT.

This sequence joins TRBV29-1 and TRBJ1-1; D ambiguous. Germline V CDR1 and CDR2: SQVTM, ANQGSEA. CDR3 size: 10 residues. Trimming left V 2 bases short and J 8 bases short, with 6 bases between. The CDR3 DNA sequence: TGCAGCGTTGAAAAACTGGAAGCTTTCTTT. The encoded protein is CSVEKLEAFF.

This clone was observed a single time. This chain joins TRBV29-1 and TRBJ1-1; TRBD1 might be the D (6 bases). In germline, CDR1 is SQVTM, CDR2 ANQGSEA. The CDR3 has 13 residues. With 7 bases removed from V and 0 bases from J, the gap between germline ends came to 12 bases. The DNA for the CDR3 is TGCAGCGGGCGCAGGGGCATGAACACTGAAGCTTTCTTT. This gives the protein CSGRRGMNTEAFF.

This clone was seen only once. The CDR3 nucleotides read TGTGCCCTCCGACGGAACCCAACTAATGAAAAACTGTTTTTT. This codes for CALRRNPTNEKLFF. V usage is TRBV30 and J usage is TRBJ1-4; D is unclear. The V and J ends lost 8 bases and 0 bases respectively, with 13 bases between them. Germline V gene lookup returns CDR1 GTSNPN and CDR2 SVGIG (reference sequence). The CDR3 sequence is 14 residues long. Looking up the rest from reference TRBV30 and TRBJ1-4 gives the full variable domain: SQTIHQWPATLVQPVGSPLSLECTVEGTSNPNLYWYRQAAGRGLQLLFYSVGIGQISSEVPQNLSASRPQDRQFILSSKKLLLSDSGFYLCALRRNPTNEKLFFGSGTQLSVL.

The table lists this clone with many counts. This chain links TRBV28 with TRBJ1-3; possible D gene TRBD1, 6 bases. Per germline, CDR1 MDHEN and CDR2 SYDVKM. This CDR3 has 14 residues. Deletions cut 7 bases from V and 7 bases from J, with 17 bases between. In nucleotides, the CDR3 is TGTGCCAGCACCGAGAGGGCAGGGGTGAACACCATATATTTT. Amino acid sequence: CASTERAGVNTIYF.

The genes are TRBV5-6 and TRBJ1-1; D is uncertain. The germline V gene has CDR1 SGHDT and CDR2 YYEEEE. Trimming removed 7 bases at V and 1 base at J, with 5 bases between. CDR3 length equals 11 residues. CDR3 in amino acids: CASQRNTEAFF. Here the CDR3 DNA reads TGTGCCAGCCAACGGAACACTGAAGCTTTCTTT.

V is TRBV25-1 and J is TRBJ1-2; D is uncertain. Trimming removed 5 bases at V and 4 bases at J, with 14 bases between. Germline V gene lookup returns CDR1 MGHDK and CDR2 SYGVNS. This CDR3 contains 14 residues. The DNA of the CDR3 is TGTGCCAGCAGTCCCGGCCCCACCGTCTATGGCTACACCTTC. It encodes CASSPGPTVYGYTF.

The rearrangement uses TRBV9 and TRBJ1-1; the D is unclear. The CDR3 is 15 residues long. The V gene's germline CDR1 is SGDLS and CDR2 YYNGEE. V lost 0 bases to trimming and J lost 0 bases, with 9 bases between them. The CDR3 spells CASSVATDLNTEAFF. CDR3 in DNA: TGTGCCAGCAGCGTAGCTACAGACCTGAACACTGAAGCTTTCTTT.

This sequence joins TRBV5-1 and TRBJ2-7; either TRBD1 or TRBD2 may fit D (5 bases each). V lost 0 bases and J 2 bases, leaving 12 bases between the germline ends. This CDR3 has 15 amino acids. CDR1 is SGHRS, CDR2 YFSETQ, per germline. The CDR3 bases are TGCGCCAGCAGCTTGGAAATGGGACGGACCTACGAGCAGTACTTC. It is translated as CASSLEMGRTYEQYF.

Remarks on this clone: Distinct nucleotide sequences in the sample also encode this CDR3. V and J are TRBV15 and TRBJ2-3; D might be TRBD1 or TRBD2, each matching 6 bases. CDR3 length: 12 amino acids. V shed 3 bases and J shed 6 bases, with 7 bases lying between them. Germline values: CDR1 LNHNV, CDR2 YYDKDF (reference sequence). The CDR3 loop is CATSRGGDTQYF. The CDR3 nucleotides are TGTGCCACCAGCAGGGGGGGCGATACGCAGTATTTT.

The gene calls are TRBV29-1 and TRBJ2-1; 8 bases align to TRBD1. The junction had 7 bases not matched to a gene; V was cut back by 1 base and J by 8 bases. Germline CDR1 reads SQVTM; CDR2 reads ANQGSEA. The CDR3 has 14 residues. CDR3 in DNA: TGCAGCGTTGAAGTCGCCGCAGGGGGCCATGAGCAGTTCTTC. Translation gives CSVEVAAGGHEQFF.

The rearrangement links TRBV29-1 to TRBJ1-2, with a possible D match to TRBD1 (6 bases). The CDR3 runs 14 residues. The V end was cut by 8 bases, the J end by 7 bases, with 23 bases between. Germline values: CDR1 SQVTM, CDR2 ANQGSEA. CDR3: CSISRGEPGSGYTF. CDR3 sequence (DNA): TGCAGCATAAGTAGGGGGGAGCCCGGATCTGGCTACACCTTC.

This clone was found once. At one boundary the junction diverges from the germline segment, which might be a read error. CDR3 loop: CAWTQGTNSGANALTF. Here the CDR3 DNA reads TGTGCCTGGACCCAGGGAACTAACTCTGGGGCCAACGCCCTGACTTTC. This sequence joins TRBV30 and TRBJ2-6; D possibly corresponds to TRBD1 (5 bases). The CDR3 runs to 16 residues. Germline CDR1 reads GTSNPN; CDR2 reads SVGIG (reference sequence).

This rearrangement joins TRBV29-1 to TRBJ1-2; 8 nucleotides line up with TRBD1. The CDR3 is made up of 15 amino acids. J lost 6 bases, V lost 7 bases, and 16 bases had no gene match. Germline loops: CDR1 SQVTM, CDR2 ANQGSEA. The CDR3 nucleotides read TGCAGCGCTCGCCCCAGGGGGCAGAGGTTCGATGGCTACACCTTC. Its translation is CSARPRGQRFDGYTF. The full variable domain, rest sourced from reference TRBV29-1 and TRBJ1-2, is SAVISQKPSRDICQRGTSLTIQCQVDSQVTMMFWYRQQPGQSLTLIATANQGSEATYESGFVIDKFPISRPNLTFSTLTVSNMSPEDSSIYLCSARPRGQRFDGYTFGSGTRLTVV.

J is TRBJ1-6 and V is TRBV11-2, with no clear D. The CDR3 extends over 14 amino acids. CDR1 is SGHAT and CDR2 is FQNNGV in the germline V gene. The V and J ends lost 4 bases and 6 bases respectively, with 10 bases between them. CDR3 loop: CASSSGGVNSPLHF. In DNA form, the CDR3 reads TGTGCCAGCAGCTCGGGTGGGGTTAATTCACCCCTCCACTTT.

The chain uses TRBV29-1 and TRBJ2-7; 9 bases are shared with TRBD1. This CDR3 is built from 14 residues. Germline lookup yields CDR1 SQVTM and CDR2 ANQGSEA. V lost 6 bases to trimming and J lost 2 bases; unmatched junction nucleotides: 8. The CDR3 DNA reads TGCAGCGTCGACAGGGGGAACTGGACCTACGAGCAGTACTTC. As protein: CSVDRGNWTYEQYF.

There are a few counts of this clone. This chain connects TRBV10-2 to TRBJ2-7; 11 bases are a match to TRBD2. Germline V gene sequence: CDR1 WSHSY, CDR2 SAAADI. CDR3 size: 14 residues. The V gene end was trimmed by 4 bases and the J gene end by 3 bases; junction bases not matched to a gene: 2. The CDR3 bases are TGCGCCAGCAGTGTAGCGGGGGGGCTCTACGAGCAGTACTTC. Amino acid sequence: CASSVAGGLYEQYF.

The sample holds a few counts of this clone. V and J are TRBV16 and TRBJ2-1; TRBD2 agrees at 8 bases. V dropped 5 bases and J dropped 8; count of bases not matched to a gene: 14. This CDR3 comprises 16 residues. Germline-derived CDR1 and CDR2 are KGHSY and FQNENV. The CDR3 DNA reads as TGTGCCAGCAGCATCTTAGACGGGGGGGCTGTCCATGAGCAGTTCTTC. As protein: CASSILDGGAVHEQFF.

The chain recombines TRBV9 with TRBJ1-6; D is uncertain. The CDR3 is 15 residues long. Germline V gene sequence: CDR1 SGDLS, CDR2 YYNGEE. V lost 3 bases and J 5 bases, leaving 12 bases between the germline ends. CDR3 in DNA: TGTGCCAGCAGCGCTTCGAGCGGTGATAATTCACCCCTCCACTTT. It translates to CASSASSGDNSPLHF.

This clone has a handful of counts. The V and J genes are TRBV29-1 and TRBJ1-1; weak D call: TRBD1 (6 bases). The CDR3 spans 12 residues. The germline gives CDR1 SQVTM, CDR2 ANQGSEA. V was trimmed by 5 bases and J by 4 bases, leaving 11 bases between them. The CDR3 DNA is TGCAGCGTTCCAGGGGTTGGCACTGAAGCTTTCTTT. Amino acid sequence: CSVPGVGTEAFF.

The chain couples TRBV30 to TRBJ1-2, with TRBD1 as a possible D gene (6 bases). Germline V lookup: CDR1 GTSNPN, CDR2 SVGIG (reference sequence). CDR3 length: 12 residues. Trimming cost V 8 bases and J 4 bases, with 14 bases left between them. This CDR3 reads CAGPRGGYGYTF. The CDR3 bases are TGTGCCGGCCCCCGAGGGGGCTATGGCTACACCTTC.

The chain joins TRBV27 to TRBJ2-7; 7 nucleotides line up with TRBD1. CDR1 is MNHEY, CDR2 SMNVEV, per germline (reference sequence). J was trimmed by 2 bases and V by 4 bases; bases with no gene match: 2. CDR3 length equals 13 residues. The CDR3 sequence is CASSSQGAYEQYF. In DNA, the CDR3 is TGTGCCAGCAGTTCCCAGGGGGCCTACGAGCAGTACTTC.

This clone was seen more than once but under ten times. The rearrangement uses TRBV29-1 and TRBJ1-1; D remains unclear. This CDR3 comprises 14 residues. Trimming removed 6 bases at V and 0 bases at J, with 14 bases between. From germline, CDR1 is SQVTM and CDR2 ANQGSEA. For the CDR3, the DNA is TGCAGCGTACCCAGGCTGGATTTGAACACTGAAGCTTTCTTT. Protein: CSVPRLDLNTEAFF.

The chain couples TRBV2 to TRBJ1-6; weak D call: TRBD1 (6 bases). This CDR3 is 12 amino acids long. Germline lookup yields CDR1 SNHLY and CDR2 FYNNEI. With 3 bases removed from V and 15 bases from J, the gap between germline ends came to 12 bases. Here the CDR3 DNA reads TGTGCCAGCAGTGACAGCGACAGGAGCCTCCACTTT. Its protein is CASSDSDRSLHF. Combining the CDR3 with reference TRBV2 and TRBJ1-6 gives the whole variable domain EPEVTQTPSHQVTQMGQEVILRCVPISNHLYFYWYRQILGQKVEFLVSFYNNEISEKSEIFDDQFSVERPDGSNFTLKIRSTKLEDSAMYFCASSDSDRSLHFGNGTRLTVT.

With respect to this clone: This same CDR3 is encoded by further DNA sequences in the sample. The chain recombines TRBV4-3 with TRBJ2-3; D ambiguous. Trimming removed 1 base from V and 3 bases from J, with 5 bases in between. CDR1 and CDR2 from the germline V gene are LGHNA and YSLEER. The CDR3 runs 13 residues. The CDR3 coding sequence is TGCGCCAGCAGCCAAGCTGGGACAGATACGCAGTATTTT. As protein: CASSQAGTDTQYF.

The rearrangement uses TRBV4-3 and TRBJ2-5; TRBD2 might be the D (5 bases). The V end was cut by 5 bases, the J end by 2 bases, with 12 bases between. This CDR3 spans 14 amino acids. CDR1 and CDR2 from the germline V gene are LGHNA and YSLEER. CDR3 protein: CASSSRLFQETQYF. CDR3 coding DNA: TGCGCCAGCAGCTCCCGACTATTTCAAGAGACCCAGTACTTC.

Only a few counts were recorded for this clone. Other nucleotide sequences from this sample produce the same CDR3. This chain joins TRBV11-2 and TRBJ1-1; tentative D call: TRBD1 (6 bases). Germline loops: CDR1 SGHAT, CDR2 FQNNGV. CDR3 size: 14 residues. Trimming took off 3 bases at V and 1 base at J, with 9 bases between the two ends. The CDR3 coding sequence is TGTGCCAGCAGCTTGCAGACAGGGAACACTGAAGCTTTCTTT. It specifies CASSLQTGNTEAFF.